This T cell receptor beta chain came from a study of shared clonotypes between healthy human individuals. Study conclusions and caveats: Sampling involved blood alone; tissue repertoires likely differ.

Clones were sequenced by immunoSEQ multiplex PCR, and TCRdb holds only the in-frame ones, with some missing. The sample holds fewer than 1.4 million clones, about 84% seen once. The table lists this clone with a count of one. The antigen is unknown. The CDR3 extends over 16 amino acids. V dropped 4 bases and J dropped 5 bases, with 17 bases sitting between them. Germline values: CDR1 MGHRA, CDR2 YSYEKL. The chain joins TRBV4-1 to TRBJ2-2; D not certain. Sequencing was done on a sample of memory CD4+ T cells from PBMCs. Subset here: CD45RA-negative fraction. This clonotype was sampled from a man aged 18 to 30 in good health. Some clones in this sample may be carry-over from other donors' samples. The CDR3 reads CASSLSRFGRTGELFF. Written as DNA, the CDR3 is TGCGCCAGCAGCCTCAGTCGATTCGGCAGAACCGGGGAGCTGTTTTTT.